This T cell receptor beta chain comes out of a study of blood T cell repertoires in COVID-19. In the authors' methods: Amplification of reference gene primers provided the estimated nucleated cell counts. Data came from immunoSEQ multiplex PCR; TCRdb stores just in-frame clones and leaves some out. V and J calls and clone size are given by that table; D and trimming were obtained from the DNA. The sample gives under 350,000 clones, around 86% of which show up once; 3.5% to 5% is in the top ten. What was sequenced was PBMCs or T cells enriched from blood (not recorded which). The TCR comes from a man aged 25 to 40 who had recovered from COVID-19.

CDR3 protein: CASSLAGQGIYEQYF. The CDR3 DNA reads TGCGCCAGCAGCTTGGCCGGACAGGGTATCTACGAGCAGTACTTC. The V call is TRBV5-1, the J call TRBJ2-7, with 8 bases aligning to TRBD1. This CDR3 is 15 amino acids long. The germline V gene encodes CDR1 SGHRS and CDR2 YFSETQ. The trim removed 0 bases at V and 3 bases at J, leaving 5 bases unmatched.